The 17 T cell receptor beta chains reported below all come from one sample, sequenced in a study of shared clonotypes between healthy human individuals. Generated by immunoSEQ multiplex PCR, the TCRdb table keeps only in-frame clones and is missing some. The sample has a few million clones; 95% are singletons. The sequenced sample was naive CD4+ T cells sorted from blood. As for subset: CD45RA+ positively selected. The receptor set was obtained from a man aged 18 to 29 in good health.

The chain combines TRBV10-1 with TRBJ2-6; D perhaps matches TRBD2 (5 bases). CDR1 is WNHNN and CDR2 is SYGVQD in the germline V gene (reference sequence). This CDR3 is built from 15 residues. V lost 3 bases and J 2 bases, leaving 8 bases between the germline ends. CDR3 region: CASSDGGAGANVLTF. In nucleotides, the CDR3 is TGCGCCAGCAGTGACGGAGGTGCTGGGGCCAACGTCCTGACTTTC.

This chain's CDR3 is CASSDGASYNEQFF. The CDR3 nucleotides read TGTGCCAGCAGTGACGGGGCCTCCTACAATGAGCAGTTCTTC. The gene calls are TRBV2 and TRBJ2-1; tentatively, D is TRBD1 or TRBD2 (5 bases each). The CDR3 has 14 residues. Germline V gives CDR1 SNHLY, CDR2 FYNNEI. Trimming took off 3 bases at V and 0 bases at J, with 6 bases between the two ends.

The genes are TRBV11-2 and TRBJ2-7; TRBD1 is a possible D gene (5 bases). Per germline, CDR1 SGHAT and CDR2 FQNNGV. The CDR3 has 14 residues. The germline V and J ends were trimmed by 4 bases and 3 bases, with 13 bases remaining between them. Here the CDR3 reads CASSSLTGLYEQYF. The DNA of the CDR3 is TGTGCCAGCAGCTCCCTAACAGGTCTCTACGAGCAGTACTTC. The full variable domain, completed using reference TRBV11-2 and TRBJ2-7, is EAGVAQSPRYKIIEKRQSVAFWCNPISGHATLYWYQQILGQGPKLLIQFQNNGVVDDSQLPKDRFSAERLKGVDSTLKIQPAKLEDSAVYLCASSSLTGLYEQYFGPGTRLTVT.

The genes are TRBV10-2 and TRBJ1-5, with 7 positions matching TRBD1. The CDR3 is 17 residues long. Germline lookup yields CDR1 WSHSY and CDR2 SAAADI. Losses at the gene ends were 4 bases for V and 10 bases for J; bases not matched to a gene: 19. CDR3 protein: CASSGGSGTGASSPQHF. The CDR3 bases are TGCGCCAGCAGTGGGGGCTCAGGTACAGGGGCCTCTAGTCCCCAGCATTTT.

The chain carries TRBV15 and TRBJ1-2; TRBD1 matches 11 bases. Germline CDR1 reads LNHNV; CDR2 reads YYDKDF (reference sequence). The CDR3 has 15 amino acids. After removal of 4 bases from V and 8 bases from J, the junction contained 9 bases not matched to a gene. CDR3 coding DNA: TGTGCCACCAGCAACTCCGGGACAGGGGGACGAGGCTACACCTTC. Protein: CATSNSGTGGRGYTF.

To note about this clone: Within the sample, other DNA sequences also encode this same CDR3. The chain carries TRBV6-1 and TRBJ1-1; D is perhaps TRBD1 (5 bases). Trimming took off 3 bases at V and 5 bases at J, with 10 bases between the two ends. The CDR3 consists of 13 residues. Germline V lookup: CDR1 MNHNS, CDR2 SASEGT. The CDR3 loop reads CASSDQGVTEAFF. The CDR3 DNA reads TGTGCCAGCAGTGACCAGGGAGTAACTGAAGCTTTCTTT.

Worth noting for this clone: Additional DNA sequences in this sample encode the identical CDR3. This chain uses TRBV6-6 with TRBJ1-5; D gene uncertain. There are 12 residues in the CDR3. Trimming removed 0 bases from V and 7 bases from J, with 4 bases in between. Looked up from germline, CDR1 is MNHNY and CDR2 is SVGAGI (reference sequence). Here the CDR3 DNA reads TGTGCCAGCAGTTACTCCCAACAGCCCCAGCATTTT. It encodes CASSYSQQPQHF.

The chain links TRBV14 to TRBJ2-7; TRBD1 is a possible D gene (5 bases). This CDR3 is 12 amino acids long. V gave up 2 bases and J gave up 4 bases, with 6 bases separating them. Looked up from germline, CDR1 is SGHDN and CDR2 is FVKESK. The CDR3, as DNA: TGTGCCAGCAGCCAAAGGGGTTACGAGCAGTACTTC. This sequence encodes CASSQRGYEQYF.

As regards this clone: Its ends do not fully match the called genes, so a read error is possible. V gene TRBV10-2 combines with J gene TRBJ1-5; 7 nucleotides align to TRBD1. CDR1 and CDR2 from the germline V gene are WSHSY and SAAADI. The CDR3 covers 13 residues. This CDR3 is CASSEGGNQPQHF. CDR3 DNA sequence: TGCGCCAGCAGTGAAGGGGGCAATCAGCCTCAGCATTTT.

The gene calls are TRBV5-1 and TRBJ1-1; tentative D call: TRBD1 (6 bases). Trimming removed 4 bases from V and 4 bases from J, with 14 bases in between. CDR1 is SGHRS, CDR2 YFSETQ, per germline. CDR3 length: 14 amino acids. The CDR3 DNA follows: TGCGCCAGCAGCCCCTCAACAGGGTCCACTGAAGCTTTCTTT. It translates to CASSPSTGSTEAFF.

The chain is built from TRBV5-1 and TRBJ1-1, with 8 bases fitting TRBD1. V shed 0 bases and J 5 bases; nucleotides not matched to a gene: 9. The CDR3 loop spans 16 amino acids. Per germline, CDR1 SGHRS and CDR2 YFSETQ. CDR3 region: CASSLAQGVSGTEAFF. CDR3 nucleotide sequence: TGCGCCAGCAGCTTGGCACAGGGGGTGTCGGGGACTGAAGCTTTCTTT.

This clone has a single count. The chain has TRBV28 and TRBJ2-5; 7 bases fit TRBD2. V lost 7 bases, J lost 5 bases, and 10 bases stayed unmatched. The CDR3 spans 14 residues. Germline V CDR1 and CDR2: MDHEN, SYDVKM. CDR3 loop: CASTPSGEGETQYF. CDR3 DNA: TGTGCCAGCACTCCCTCTGGGGAGGGGGAGACCCAGTACTTC.

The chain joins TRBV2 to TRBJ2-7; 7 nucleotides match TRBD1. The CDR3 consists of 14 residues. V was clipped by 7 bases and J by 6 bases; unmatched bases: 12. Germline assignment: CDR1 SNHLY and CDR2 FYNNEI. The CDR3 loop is CASIPGTVKAEQYF. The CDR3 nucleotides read TGTGCCAGCATACCCGGGACAGTGAAAGCCGAGCAGTACTTC. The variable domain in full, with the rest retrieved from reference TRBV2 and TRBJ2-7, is EPEVTQTPSHQVTQMGQEVILRCVPISNHLYFYWYRQILGQKVEFLVSFYNNEISEKSEIFDDQFSVERPDGSNFTLKIRSTKLEDSAMYFCASIPGTVKAEQYFGPGTRLTVT.

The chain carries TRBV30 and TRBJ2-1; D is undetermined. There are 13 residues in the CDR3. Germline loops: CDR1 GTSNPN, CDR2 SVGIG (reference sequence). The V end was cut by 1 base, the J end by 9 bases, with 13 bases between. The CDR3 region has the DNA TGTGCCTGGAGTGCGCAAAAGGACGGTGAGCAGTTCTTC. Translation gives CAWSAQKDGEQFF.

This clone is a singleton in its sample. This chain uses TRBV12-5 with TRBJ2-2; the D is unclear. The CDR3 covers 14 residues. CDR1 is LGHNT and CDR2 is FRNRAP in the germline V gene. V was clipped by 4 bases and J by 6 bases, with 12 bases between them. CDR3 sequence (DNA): TGTGCTAGTGGTTCCCTAGTTTCTTCCGGGGAGCTGTTTTTT. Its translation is CASGSLVSSGELFF.

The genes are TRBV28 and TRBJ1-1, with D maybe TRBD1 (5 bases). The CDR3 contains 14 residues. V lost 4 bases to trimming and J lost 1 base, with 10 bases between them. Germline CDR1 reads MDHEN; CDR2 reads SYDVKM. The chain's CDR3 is CASSYLDRNTEAFF. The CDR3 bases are TGTGCCAGCAGTTATCTTGACAGGAACACTGAAGCTTTCTTT. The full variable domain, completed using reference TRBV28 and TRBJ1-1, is DVKVTQSSRYLVKRTGEKVFLECVQDMDHENMFWYRQDPGLGLRLIYFSYDVKMKEKGDIPEGYSVSREKKERFSLILESASTNQTSMYLCASSYLDRNTEAFFGQGTRLTVV.

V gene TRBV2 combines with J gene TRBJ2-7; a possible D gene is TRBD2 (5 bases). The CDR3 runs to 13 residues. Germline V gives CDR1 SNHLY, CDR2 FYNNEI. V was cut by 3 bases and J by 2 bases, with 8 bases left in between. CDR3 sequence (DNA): TGTGCCAGCAGTGAGGAGGTGACCTACGAGCAGTACTTC. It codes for CASSEEVTYEQYF.